These 10 T cell receptor beta chains were sequenced from one sample in a study of T cell changes during pregnancy in multiple sclerosis (dated by TCRdb to between 2019 and 2020). Receptor amplification or capture employed the immunoSEQ multiplex PCR assay. TCRdb retrieved this table from immuneACCESS and kept in-frame rearrangements only. Not all clones are present; in checked studies, unresolved V genes account for under half, and no reason is known for the remainder. This sample comprises approximately 90,000 clones, 75% to 95% of them detected only once. The leading ten clones occupy over 1.5% of the sample. The sample in question was peripheral blood, obtained after pregnancy. These receptors were obtained from a female donor in good health, enrolled as a control in a pregnancy study.

The chain carries TRBV14 and TRBJ1-3, with D uncertain. Germline CDR1 SGHDN, CDR2 FVKESK. The length of the CDR3 is 14 residues. Trimming took 4 bases from V and 0 from J, leaving 7 bases between them. The CDR3 loop is CASSRSGSGNTIYF. In DNA, the CDR3 is TGTGCCAGCAGCCGGTCAGGCTCTGGAAACACCATATATTTT.

The rearrangement uses TRBV2 and TRBJ2-1; D not resolved. CDR3 size: 13 residues. V gave up 8 bases and J gave up 6 bases, with 14 bases separating them. The germline CDR1 and CDR2 sequences are SNHLY and FYNNEI. The CDR3 spells CASGDVGSNEQFF. The CDR3 nucleotides are TGTGCCAGCGGAGACGTTGGGTCCAATGAGCAGTTCTTC.

The chain recombines TRBV5-4 with TRBJ1-2; 8 nucleotides line up with TRBD1. The germline V gene encodes CDR1 SGHNT and CDR2 YYREEE (reference sequence). The CDR3 is 18 amino acids. V lost 7 bases to trimming and J lost 3 bases; unmatched junction nucleotides: 20. The CDR3 region is CASGNSFFNDRGHYGYTF. CDR3 DNA sequence: TGTGCCAGCGGGAACTCGTTTTTTAACGACAGGGGACACTATGGCTACACCTTC. The full variable domain, with the rest looked up from reference TRBV5-4 and TRBJ1-2, is ETGVTQSPTHLIKTRGQQVTLRCSSQSGHNTVSWYQQALGQGPQFIFQYYREEENGRGNFPPRFSGLQFPNYSSELNVNALELDDSALYLCASGNSFFNDRGHYGYTFGSGTRLTVV.

The J gene is TRBJ2-5, the V gene TRBV6-5; D gene ambiguous. In germline, CDR1 is MNHEY, CDR2 SVGAGI. Trimming shortened V by 0 bases and J by 5 bases, and 13 bases separated the two germline ends. CDR3 length equals 15 residues. The CDR3 sequence: CASSYSWARPETQYF. The CDR3 nucleotides read TGTGCCAGCAGTTACTCGTGGGCTCGGCCGGAGACCCAGTACTTC.

The chain has TRBV7-2 and TRBJ2-5; tentatively, D is TRBD1 (6 bases). Between the trimmed V and J ends, which lost 5 bases and 2 bases, there was a span of 12 bases. The CDR3 covers 14 residues. The germline CDR1 and CDR2 sequences are SGHTA and FQGNSA. Here the CDR3 DNA reads TGTGCCAGCAGCCCCCCGACAGGACAAGAGACCCAGTACTTC. It translates to CASSPPTGQETQYF.

The count of this clone is one. J is TRBJ1-2 and V is TRBV7-2; possibly TRBD1 for D (5 bases). CDR1 and CDR2 (germline): SGHTA, FQGNSA. The V and J ends lost 3 bases and 7 bases respectively, with 15 bases between them. The length of the CDR3 is 14 residues. In DNA, the CDR3 is TGTGCCAGCAGCTTGGGGCAGGGCGAGTTTGGCTACACCTTC. This translates into CASSLGQGEFGYTF.

The chain combines TRBV19 with TRBJ2-3; 7 positions agree with TRBD1. The CDR3 sequence is 18 residues long. Germline V CDR1 and CDR2: LNHDA, SQIVND (reference sequence). Unmatched junction bases numbered 20, after V lost 8 bases and J lost 3 bases. The CDR3 protein is CASGRDRQGRRGTDTQYF. The DNA of the CDR3 is TGTGCCAGTGGAAGGGACCGACAGGGAAGAAGAGGGACAGATACGCAGTATTTT.

This chain links TRBV7-2 with TRBJ1-1; D remains ambiguous. V dropped 2 bases and J dropped 0 bases, with 7 bases sitting between them. This CDR3 is 14 amino acids long. Germline V gene data show CDR1 as SGHTA and CDR2 as FQGNSA. CDR3 in DNA: TGTGCCAGCAGCTTAACTGGGCTGAACACTGAAGCTTTCTTT. Protein product: CASSLTGLNTEAFF. Based on the CDR3 plus reference TRBV7-2 and TRBJ1-1, the full variable domain is GAGVSQSPSNKVTEKGKDVELRCDPISGHTALYWYRQSLGQGLEFLIYFQGNSAPDKSGLPSDRFSAERTGGSVSTLTIQRTQQEDSAVYLCASSLTGLNTEAFFGQGTRLTVV.

The chain uses TRBV5-1 and TRBJ1-2, with a possible D match to TRBD1 (5 bases). V dropped 0 bases and J dropped 7 bases, with 10 bases sitting between them. Germline V gene lookup returns CDR1 SGHRS and CDR2 YFSETQ. The CDR3 extends over 13 amino acids. The CDR3 sequence: CASSLAGGTGYTF. DNA for the CDR3: TGCGCCAGCAGCTTGGCCGGGGGGACTGGCTACACCTTC.

V is TRBV18 and J is TRBJ2-7; D not resolved. The length of the CDR3 is 15 residues. Trimming cost V 2 bases and J 3 bases, with 14 bases left between them. In germline, CDR1 is KGHSH, CDR2 LQKENI. The CDR3 reads CASSPNPVAYYEQYF. CDR3 in DNA: TGTGCCAGCTCACCAAATCCGGTAGCATACTACGAGCAGTACTTC.